This TCR beta chain was found in a study of regulatory T cells in long-lasting Graves disease. Germline V gene lookup returns CDR1 SNHLY and CDR2 FYNNEI. V was pared by 2 bases and J by 3 bases, with 11 bases between. This CDR3 is built from 14 residues. Building of the TCR beta libraries involved iRepertoire HTBI primers and Arm-PCR of CDR3 regions. Per the original methods: Looking across samples, the authors found approximately 60 TRBV and 14 TRBJ segments. One entry per CDR3 protein, called by TCRdb with MiXCR from the multiplex PCR reads. The V and J calls reflect TCRdb's pipeline rather than the authors' work. The table shows more than 350,000 distinct CDR3 sequences, with 20% to 25% occurring only once. The sample's time point: persistent/refractory GD, antithyroid drugs over 5 years with positive TRAb. RNA isolated from PBMCs was used to make the TCR library. General study points: Newly diagnosed Graves' patients had higher TCR diversity than persistent ones.

This clonotype was detected ten times or more. Its specificity is not known. V and J are TRBV2 and TRBJ2-7; a possible D gene is TRBD2 (6 bases). Sequences were derived from peripheral blood mononuclear cells (PBMCs), sampled when the disease was refractory, from a patient treated with antithyroid drugs. The clonotype was recovered from a female donor with Graves disease. The CDR3, as DNA: TGTGCCAGCAGTGAATCGAGCGGGCTCTACGAGCAGTACTTC. This encodes CASSESSGLYEQYF. Using reference TRBV2 and TRBJ2-7 for the parts outside the CDR3, the full variable domain is EPEVTQTPSHQVTQMGQEVILRCVPISNHLYFYWYRQILGQKVEFLVSFYNNEISEKSEIFDDQFSVERPDGSNFTLKIRSTKLEDSAMYFCASSESSGLYEQYFGPGTRLTVT.